This TCR beta chain was retrieved from a study of CD8 T cells in Susac syndrome. Whole-study context: Within the sequenced Susac syndrome patient group, 5 or 6 exhibited active disease and under 10 were in remission.

An input of roughly 0.45 to 1 ug of RNA was subjected to reverse transcription using random hexamers. TCRdb used MiXCR to reprocess the immunoSEQ multiplex PCR reads, holding one entry per CDR3 protein. The sample yields approximately 77,000 distinct CDR3 sequences, about 92% seen once. The CDR3 length is 12 residues. Trimming removed 6 bases from V and 9 bases from J, with 15 bases in between. Germline loops: CDR1 SQVTM, CDR2 ANQGSEA. The sequence derives from a human donor with Susac syndrome. Material: CD4+ T cells from PBMCs. The V call is TRBV29-1, the J call TRBJ2-1, with TRBD1 as a possible D gene (6 bases). DNA for the CDR3: TGCAGCGTCGGACAGTGGGGAGTTGAGCAGTTCTTC. Its translation is CSVGQWGVEQFF.